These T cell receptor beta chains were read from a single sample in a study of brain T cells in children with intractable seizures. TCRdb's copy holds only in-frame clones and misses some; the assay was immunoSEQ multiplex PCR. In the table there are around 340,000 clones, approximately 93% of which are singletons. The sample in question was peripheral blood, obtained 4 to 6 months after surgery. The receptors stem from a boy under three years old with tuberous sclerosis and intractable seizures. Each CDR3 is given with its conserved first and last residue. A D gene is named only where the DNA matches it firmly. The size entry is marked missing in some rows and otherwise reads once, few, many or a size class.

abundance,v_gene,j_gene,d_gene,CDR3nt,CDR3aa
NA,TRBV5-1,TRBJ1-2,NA,TGCGCCAGCAGCGCGGGCGGGGTGGTAACGGAGTCTAGCAGCTACACCTTC,CASSAGGVVTESSSYTF
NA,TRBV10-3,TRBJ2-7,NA,TGTGCCATCAGTGAGTCGAGTTACGAGCAGTACTTC,CAISESSYEQYF
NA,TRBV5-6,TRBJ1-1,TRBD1,TGTGCCAGCAGCTTACAGGGGGCCACTGAAGCTTTCTTT,CASSLQGATEAFF
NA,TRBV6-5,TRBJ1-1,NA,TGTGCCAGCAGTTACTCGATATCAGGCACTGAAGCTTTCTTT,CASSYSISGTEAFF
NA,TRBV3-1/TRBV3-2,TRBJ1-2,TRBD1,TGTGCCAGCAGCCAATGGGACAGGGAGGGGAACTATGGCTACACCTTC,CASSQWDREGNYGYTF
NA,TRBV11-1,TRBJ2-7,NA,TGTGCCAGCAGTAGGGACGGCCCCTACGAGCAGTACTTC,CASSRDGPYEQYF
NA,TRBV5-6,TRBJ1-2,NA,TGTGCCAGCAGCTTGGTGCATTCTAACTATGGCTACACCTTC,CASSLVHSNYGYTF
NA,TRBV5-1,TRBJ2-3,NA,TGCGCCAGCAAACCCGGAGCCGGGACATTCGCCAGGATCACAGATACGCAGTATTTT,CASKPGAGTFARITDTQYF
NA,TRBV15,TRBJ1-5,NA,TGTGCCACCAGCAGAGAGAAGGGACGGCCCCAGCATTTT,CATSREKGRPQHF
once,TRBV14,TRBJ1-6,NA,TGTGCCAGCAGCTTACGGGTCAGATCACCCCTCCACTTT,CASSLRVRSPLHF
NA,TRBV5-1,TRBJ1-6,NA,TGCGCCAGCAGCGTTGGACAGCCGAATTCACCCCTCCACTTT,CASSVGQPNSPLHF
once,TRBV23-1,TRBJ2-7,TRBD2,TGCGCCAGCGGGGGGACTAGCGGGACCTACGAGCAGTACTTC,CASGGTSGTYEQYF
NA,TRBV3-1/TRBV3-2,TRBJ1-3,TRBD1,TGTGCCAGCCCGGATGGGACAGGGACAATCTCTGGAAACACCATATATTTT,CASPDGTGTISGNTIYF
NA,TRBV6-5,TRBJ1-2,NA,TGTGCCACCCGGTCCGACTATGGCTACACCTTC,CATRSDYGYTF
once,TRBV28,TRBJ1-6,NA,TGTGCCAGCAGTTTAGCGAAGAATTCACCCCTCCACTTT,CASSLAKNSPLHF
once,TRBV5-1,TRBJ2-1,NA,TGCGCCAGCAGCTTCTTATGGAAGGGCAATGAGCAGTTCTTC,CASSFLWKGNEQFF
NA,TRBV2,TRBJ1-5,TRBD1,TGTGCCAGCAGGGAGGGACAGGACTACAATCAGCCCCAGCATTTT,CASREGQDYNQPQHF
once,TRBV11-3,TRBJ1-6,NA,TGTGCCAGCAGCTTTTCTGGGCACAATTCACCCCTCCACTTT,CASSFSGHNSPLHF
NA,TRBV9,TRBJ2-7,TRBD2,TGTGCCAGCAGCGTAGGGACTAGCGGGCCCTACGAGCAGTACTTC,CASSVGTSGPYEQYF
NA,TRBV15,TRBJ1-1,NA,TGTGCCACCACCCAGATAACTTACACTGAAGCTTTCTTT,CATTQITYTEAFF
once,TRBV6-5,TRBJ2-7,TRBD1,TGTGCCAGCAGTTACTCGACAGGGTACGAGCAGTACTTC,CASSYSTGYEQYF
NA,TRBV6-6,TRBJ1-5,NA,TGTGCCAGCAGTTCCGGACCCTCAAAACATTTT,CASSSGPSKHF
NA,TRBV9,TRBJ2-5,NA,TGTGCCAGCAGCGTAGCGGGGGAGACCCAGTACTTC,CASSVAGETQYF
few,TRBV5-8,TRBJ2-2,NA,TGTGCCAGCAGCTTTGGACGGTACACCGGGGAGCTGTTTTTT,CASSFGRYTGELFF
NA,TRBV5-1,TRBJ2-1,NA,TGCGCCAGCAGCTTAACGGGAGTCGCAAATGAGCAGTTCTTC,CASSLTGVANEQFF
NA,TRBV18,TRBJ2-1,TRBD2,TGTGCCAGCTCACCGAGCGGGAGCTCCTACAATGAGCAGTTCTTC,CASSPSGSSYNEQFF
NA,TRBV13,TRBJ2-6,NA,TGTGCCAGCACCACAGGGTGGGAGTCCGGGGCCAACGTCCTGACTTTC,CASTTGWESGANVLTF
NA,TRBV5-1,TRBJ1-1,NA,TGCGCCAGCAGCTTGGGACCCCTCGAGGCTGAAGCTTTCTTT,CASSLGPLEAEAFF
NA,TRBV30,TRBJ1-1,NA,TGTGCCTGCGAGGAGGGGGGGACTGAAGCTTTCTTT,CACEEGGTEAFF
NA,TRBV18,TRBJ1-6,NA,TGTGCCAGCTCATTAGGGGAAAATTCACCCCTCCACTTT,CASSLGENSPLHF
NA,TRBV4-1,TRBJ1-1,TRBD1,TGCGCCAGCAGCCGACACCTGTTACAGGGGCTGAACACTGAAGCTTTCTTT,CASSRHLLQGLNTEAFF
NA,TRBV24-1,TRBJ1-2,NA,TGTGCCACCAGTGATTTGTGGCAGAACTATGGCTACACCTTC,CATSDLWQNYGYTF
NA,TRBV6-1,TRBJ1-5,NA,TGTGCCAGCAGTGTTCAAGGGGGAGCGGTTTTCAATCAGCCCCAGCATTTT,CASSVQGGAVFNQPQHF
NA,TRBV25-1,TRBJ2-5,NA,TGTGCCACCAACAGGGAGTACCAAGAGACCCAGTACTTC,CATNREYQETQYF
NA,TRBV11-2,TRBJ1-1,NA,TGTGCCAGCAGATCGGCTAGGGGACCTGAAGCTTTCTTT,CASRSARGPEAFF
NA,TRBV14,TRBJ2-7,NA,TGTGCCAGCAGCCAGGACAGAGACTACTACGAGCAGTACTTC,CASSQDRDYYEQYF
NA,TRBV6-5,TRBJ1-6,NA,TGTGCCAGCAGTTTCCTCCAGGCACCCTATAATTCACCCCTCCACTTT,CASSFLQAPYNSPLHF
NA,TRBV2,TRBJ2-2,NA,TGTGCCAGCAGTGAGCCGGGGGAGGGGGGCACCGGGGAGCTGTTTTTT,CASSEPGEGGTGELFF
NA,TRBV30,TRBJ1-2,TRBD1,TGTGCCTGGAGTGGACAGGGTGGCTACACCTTC,CAWSGQGGYTF
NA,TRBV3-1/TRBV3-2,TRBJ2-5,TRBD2,TGTGCCAGCAGCCAACCTTCCGGACTAGCGGGCCCCCAAGAGACCCAGTACTTC,CASSQPSGLAGPQETQYF
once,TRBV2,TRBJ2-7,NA,TGTGCCAGCAATCGGGACTCGGCCTACGAGCAGTACTTC,CASNRDSAYEQYF